The 21 T cell receptor beta chains reported below all come from one sample, sequenced in a study of shared clonotypes between healthy human individuals. Some clones are missing from TCRdb's copy, which holds only in-frame ones; the method was immunoSEQ multiplex PCR. The sample shows 950,000 to 1,300,000 clones, more than 60% of them seen only once. Sequencing input: memory CD4+ T cells sorted from blood. Stated subset: CD45RA-negative fraction. These receptors were taken from a man aged 18-30 years in good health.

The rearrangement joins TRBV5-6 to TRBJ2-7; 8 bases agree with TRBD2. The CDR3 is made up of 16 amino acids. V dropped 4 bases and J dropped 7; count of bases not matched to a gene: 16. The V gene's germline CDR1 is SGHDT and CDR2 YYEEEE. CDR3 sequence reads: CASSPVSGTTLREQYF. In DNA form, the CDR3 reads TGTGCCAGCAGCCCCGTTAGCGGGACCACCTTGAGGGAGCAGTACTTC.

The J gene is TRBJ1-3, the V gene TRBV5-1, with D unresolved. This CDR3 contains 15 residues. Germline CDR1 reads SGHRS; CDR2 reads YFSETQ. V was trimmed by 6 bases and J by 3 bases, leaving 16 bases between them. In DNA form, the CDR3 reads TGCGCCAGCAAGGAATTTTCGGGAAGTGGAAACACCATATATTTT. Protein sequence: CASKEFSGSGNTIYF.

The chain couples TRBV6-1 to TRBJ2-7; 9 bases are shared with TRBD2. The CDR3 has 15 residues. The V and J ends lost 5 bases and 3 bases, in that order; junction bases with no gene match: 8. The germline CDR1 and CDR2 sequences are MNHNS and SASEGT. The CDR3 nucleotides read TGTGCCAGCAGTCAAATAGCGGGAGACCGCTACGAGCAGTACTTC. Its translation is CASSQIAGDRYEQYF.

This clone was found once. The J gene is TRBJ2-5, the V gene TRBV5-4, with TRBD2 as a possible D gene (6 bases). Germline V CDR1 and CDR2: SGHNT, YYREEE (reference sequence). V was pared by 0 bases and J by 3 bases, with 9 bases between. The CDR3 has 14 amino acids. The CDR3 here is CASSLGGAEETQYF. In DNA form, the CDR3 reads TGTGCCAGCAGCTTGGGCGGGGCCGAAGAGACCCAGTACTTC.

The chain has TRBV18 and TRBJ1-2; D possibly corresponds to TRBD1 (5 bases). The germline V and J ends were trimmed by 6 bases and 5 bases, with 19 bases remaining between them. The germline CDR1 and CDR2 sequences are KGHSH and LQKENI. The CDR3 contains 15 residues. The CDR3 here is CASSYTMTDSYGYTF. The CDR3 DNA reads TGTGCCAGCTCCTACACTATGACAGACTCATATGGCTACACCTTC.

CDR3 sequence: CASSLLGSYEQYF. CDR3 bases: TGTGCCAGCAGCTTGCTCGGGTCCTACGAGCAGTACTTC. J is TRBJ2-7 and V is TRBV5-6; unclear D gene. The V end was cut by 1 base, the J end by 1 base, with 6 bases between. Germline V lookup: CDR1 SGHDT, CDR2 YYEEEE. This CDR3 has 13 amino acids.

The rearrangement uses TRBV29-1 and TRBJ1-4; TRBD1 matches 7 bases. CDR1 and CDR2 from the germline V gene are SQVTM and ANQGSEA. Losses at the gene ends were 4 bases for V and 7 bases for J; bases not matched to a gene: 3. CDR3 size: 12 residues. CDR3 sequence reads: CSVGDRVEKLFF. In DNA form, the CDR3 reads TGCAGCGTTGGAGACAGGGTTGAAAAACTGTTTTTT.

DNA of the CDR3: TGTGCCAGCAGTTGGCAGGGGGCGAATGAGCAGTTCTTC. Protein sequence: CASSWQGANEQFF. This chain joins TRBV2 and TRBJ2-1; 8 positions agree with TRBD1. In germline, CDR1 is SNHLY, CDR2 FYNNEI. Trimming took 5 bases from V and 7 from J; bases not matched to a gene: 4. This CDR3 comprises 13 residues. The complete variable domain, with remaining parts taken from reference TRBV2 and TRBJ2-1, reads EPEVTQTPSHQVTQMGQEVILRCVPISNHLYFYWYRQILGQKVEFLVSFYNNEISEKSEIFDDQFSVERPDGSNFTLKIRSTKLEDSAMYFCASSWQGANEQFFGPGTRLTVL.

The chain uses TRBV11-1 and TRBJ2-2, with D tentatively TRBD2 (6 bases). The CDR3 covers 16 residues. V was trimmed by 3 bases and J by 5 bases, leaving 16 bases between them. From germline, CDR1 is SGHAT and CDR2 FQDESV (reference sequence). CDR3 nucleotides: TGTGCCAGCAGCTTTGGGTCCGGGGGATGGACCGGGGAGCTGTTTTTT. It encodes CASSFGSGGWTGELFF.

This clone has a handful of counts. The V call is TRBV30, the J call TRBJ1-1; D is unclear. Germline V lookup: CDR1 GTSNPN, CDR2 SVGIG (reference sequence). CDR3 size: 13 residues. V was cut by 3 bases and J by 1 base, with 9 bases left in between. CDR3 sequence reads: CAWSLWGNTEAFF. The CDR3, as DNA: TGTGCCTGGAGCCTCTGGGGGAACACTGAAGCTTTCTTT.

The chain is built from TRBV15 and TRBJ1-1; D is perhaps TRBD1 (5 bases). The CDR3 totals 15 residues. Germline V CDR1 and CDR2: LNHNV, YYDKDF (reference sequence). V was pared by 1 base and J by 0 bases, with 9 bases between. CDR3 loop: CATSRVPGVNTEAFF. CDR3 sequence (DNA): TGTGCCACCAGCAGAGTGCCGGGGGTGAACACTGAAGCTTTCTTT.

Comment on this clone: The sample carries other DNA sequences with the same CDR3. This chain joins TRBV7-2 and TRBJ2-1, with 11 bases matching TRBD2. V was clipped by 5 bases and J by 4 bases; unmatched bases: 4. The CDR3 is made up of 15 amino acids. The germline CDR1 and CDR2 sequences are SGHTA and FQGNSA. CDR3 coding DNA: TGTGCCAGCAGCCCCACTAGCGGGGGTTACAATGAGCAGTTCTTC. Protein product: CASSPTSGGYNEQFF.

J is TRBJ1-3 and V is TRBV5-6; D uncertain. Trimming took off 2 bases at V and 4 bases at J, with 10 bases between the two ends. Looked up from germline, CDR1 is SGHDT and CDR2 is YYEEEE. The length of the CDR3 is 14 residues. The CDR3 reads CASSFISSGNTIYF. CDR3 DNA sequence: TGTGCCAGCAGCTTCATTTCGTCGGGAAACACCATATATTTT.

In its sample, this clone was seen a few times. The J gene is TRBJ1-5, the V gene TRBV5-1; D remains ambiguous. Germline V gene lookup returns CDR1 SGHRS and CDR2 YFSETQ. The V end was cut by 4 bases, the J end by 9 bases, with 17 bases between. This CDR3 is 14 amino acids long. CDR3 coding DNA: TGCGCCAGCAGCCCCGAGGGCGGGAATACGCCCCAGCATTTT. This encodes CASSPEGGNTPQHF.

The rearrangement links TRBV6-4 to TRBJ2-3; 9 bases are a match to TRBD1. Germline V CDR1 and CDR2: MRHNA, SNTAGT. The CDR3 runs 14 residues. The ends lost 5 bases at V and 3 bases at J; junction bases unmatched: 3. CDR3 nucleotide sequence: TGTGCCAGCAGTCTGGACAGGGGAACAGATACGCAGTATTTT. Its translation: CASSLDRGTDTQYF.

This chain connects TRBV6-5 to TRBJ2-7, with TRBD2 identical over 8 bases. CDR3 length: 15 amino acids. The trim removed 5 bases at V and 2 bases at J, leaving 8 bases unmatched. The germline CDR1 and CDR2 sequences are MNHEY and SVGAGI. In nucleotides, the CDR3 is TGTGCCAGCAGTCCGGTTCGCGGGGGGCCCTACGAGCAGTACTTC. As protein: CASSPVRGGPYEQYF.

This clone was observed a few times. This chain connects TRBV4-3 to TRBJ2-3; TRBD2 agrees at 7 bases. J lost 0 bases, V lost 4 bases, and 7 bases had no gene match. Germline loops: CDR1 LGHNA, CDR2 YSLEER. This CDR3 is 16 amino acids long. The CDR3 DNA sequence: TGCGCCAGCAGCCCCGATAGCGGGTCTAGCACAGATACGCAGTATTTT. This translates into CASSPDSGSSTDTQYF.

The chain has TRBV10-3 and TRBJ2-3; D not resolved. Germline CDR1 is ENHRY and CDR2 is SYGVKD. This CDR3 has 14 amino acids. Between the trimmed V and J ends, which lost 7 bases and 2 bases, there was a span of 13 bases. DNA for the CDR3: TGTGCCATCATGGGTAGCACCTACACAGATACGCAGTATTTT. It encodes CAIMGSTYTDTQYF.

The chain links TRBV19 to TRBJ1-6, with no clear D. The CDR3 loop spans 17 amino acids. Looked up from germline, CDR1 is LNHDA and CDR2 is SQIVND (reference sequence). Trimming removed 5 bases from V and 0 bases from J, with 14 bases in between. This CDR3 is CASSEGPRSSYNSPLHF. In nucleotides, the CDR3 is TGTGCCAGTAGTGAAGGACCAAGGAGCTCCTATAATTCACCCCTCCACTTT.

The V and J genes are TRBV5-1 and TRBJ2-7, with 7 bases matching TRBD2. CDR1 and CDR2 from the germline V gene are SGHRS and YFSETQ. V lost 3 bases, J lost 5 bases, and 17 bases stayed unmatched. This CDR3 is built from 17 residues. CDR3: CASSSAPRGGSRDEQYF. The DNA of the CDR3 is TGCGCCAGCAGCTCGGCCCCGCGGGGCGGGAGTCGCGACGAGCAGTACTTC.

The chain combines TRBV9 with TRBJ1-3, with D uncertain. CDR3 length: 15 amino acids. Germline-derived CDR1 and CDR2 are SGDLS and YYNGEE. Between the trimmed V and J ends, which lost 4 bases and 3 bases, there was a span of 14 bases. CDR3 nucleotide sequence: TGTGCCAGCAGCCCCTCTCGAGGGTTTGGAAACACCATATATTTT. It specifies CASSPSRGFGNTIYF.